This TCR beta chain was found in a study of T-cell memory formation after mild COVID-19. Whole-study findings and limits: CD4+ bias marked clones expanding day 15 to 37, unlike balanced contracting clones.

A word on this clonotype: Its antigen is unidentified.

TCRdb used MiXCR to reprocess the 5' RACE reads, holding one entry per CDR3 protein. The profile shows more than 250,000 distinct CDR3 sequences, roughly 18% of them singletons. Between the trimmed V and J ends, which lost 10 bases and 3 bases, there was a span of 5 bases. The CDR3 loop spans 10 amino acids. The sequence derives from a man younger than 30 who had mild COVID-19 (a few samples of this study predate the infection). Cell type and time point are not known. J is TRBJ2-3 and V is TRBV12-3 or TRBV12-4; D is ambiguous. The sequencing input was PBMCs or a T cell subset sorted from them (not recorded which). CDR3 amino acids: CATSTDTQYF. As DNA, the CDR3 is TGTGCCACCTCGACAGATACGCAGTATTTT.